This entry lists 6 T cell receptor beta chains sequenced from one sample in a study of vaccination and CD4 T cells after COVID-19 (dated by TCRdb to 2021 to 2024). Antigens of these TCRs are unknown. According to the study, the label for this sample's treatment or condition signals: roughly 10-day PBMC culture with coronavirus spike peptide pools or control peptides (ViraFEST assay). The library was prepared using PCR. Sequencing instrument: Illumina iSeq 100. At the Johns Hopkins FTIC core, DNA from the cultured CD4+ T cells underwent TCR sequencing with the Oncomine TCR Beta short-read assay. TCRdb itself trimmed the public reads at Q25 with fastp, ran MiXCR and retained productive beta chains. Every entry covers one CDR3 protein and lists the most common genes and DNA from its rows. The sample yields around 20,000 distinct CDR3 sequences; 43% were counted once. Jointly, the top ten make up around 2.9% of the sample.

Sequenced material: CD4+ T cells from blood, cultured in vitro, taken after SARS-CoV-2 vaccination. Receptors were obtained from a human donor who had recovered from COVID-19.

The gene calls are TRBV20-1 and TRBJ1-1; D is undetermined. The CDR3 consists of 15 residues. Per germline, CDR1 DFQATT and CDR2 SNEGSKA (reference sequence). V was clipped by 2 bases and J by 2 bases, with 15 bases between them. The CDR3 here is CSARRLSGSNTEAFF. The CDR3 region has the DNA TGCAGTGCTAGAAGGTTATCGGGGAGTAACACTGAAGCTTTCTTT.

J is TRBJ2-7 and V is TRBV11-2; TRBD2 matches at 8 bases. Germline V gene data show CDR1 as SGHAT and CDR2 as FQNNGV. The CDR3 is 14 amino acids. V was pared by 5 bases and J by 2 bases, with 5 bases of the junction left unmatched. In nucleotides, the CDR3 is TGTGCCAGCAGCGTAGCGGGAATTACCTACGAGCAGTACTTC. This gives the protein CASSVAGITYEQYF.

This clonotype came up a few times. The rearrangement links TRBV7-6 to TRBJ2-5, with D possibly TRBD1 on 6 matching bases. V lost 3 bases and J lost 1, with 9 bases in between. From germline, CDR1 is SGHVS and CDR2 FNYEAQ. The CDR3 extends over 14 amino acids. The CDR3 DNA reads as TGTGCCAGCAGCTTGGACAGCGTCCAAGAGACCCAGTACTTC. This sequence encodes CASSLDSVQETQYF.

Points on this clonotype: The CDR3 does not end in the conserved phenylalanine or tryptophan, so this is likely a read error. The chain joins TRBV7-9 to TRBJ2-7, with D possibly matching TRBD1 (6 bases). The CDR3 loop spans 14 amino acids. Germline CDR1 and CDR2: SEHNR and FQNEAQ (reference sequence). V was cut by 1 base and J by 0 bases, with 7 bases left in between. This chain's CDR3 is CASSLGDNSYEQYY. The CDR3 DNA sequence: TGTGCCAGCAGCTTAGGGGACAACTCCTACGAGCAGTACTAC.

The chain is built from TRBV6-2 or TRBV6-3 and TRBJ1-5, with 8 bases aligning to TRBD1. The germline V gene encodes CDR1 MNHEY and CDR2 SVGEGT. The V segment lost 6 bases and the J segment 1 base; nucleotides outside the gene matches: 8. The CDR3 runs 16 residues. The CDR3 DNA reads TGTGCCAGCAGCAATGCAGGGGGCTCGAGCAATCAGCCCCAGCATTTT. Its translation is CASSNAGGSSNQPQHF.

The chain carries TRBV11-3 and TRBJ1-1, with a possible D match to TRBD1 (5 bases). CDR1 is SGHNT and CDR2 is YENEEA in the germline V gene. Trimming left V 1 base short and J 1 base short, with 13 bases between. The CDR3 has 16 amino acids. The CDR3 reads CASSLATGHQNTEAFF. Here the CDR3 DNA reads TGTGCCAGCAGCTTAGCCACCGGACACCAGAACACTGAAGCTTTCTTT.